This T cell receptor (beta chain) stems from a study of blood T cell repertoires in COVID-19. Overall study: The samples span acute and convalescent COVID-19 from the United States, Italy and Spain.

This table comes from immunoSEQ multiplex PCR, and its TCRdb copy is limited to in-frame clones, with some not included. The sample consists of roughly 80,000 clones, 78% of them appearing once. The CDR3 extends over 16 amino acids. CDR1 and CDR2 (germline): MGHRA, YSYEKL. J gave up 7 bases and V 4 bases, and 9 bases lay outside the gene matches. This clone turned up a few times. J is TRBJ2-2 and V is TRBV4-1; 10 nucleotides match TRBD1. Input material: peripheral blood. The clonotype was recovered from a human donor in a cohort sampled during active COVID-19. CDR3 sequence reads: CASSRRQGAEDGELFF. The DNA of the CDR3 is TGCGCCAGCAGCCGAAGACAGGGGGCGGAGGACGGGGAGCTGTTTTTT.